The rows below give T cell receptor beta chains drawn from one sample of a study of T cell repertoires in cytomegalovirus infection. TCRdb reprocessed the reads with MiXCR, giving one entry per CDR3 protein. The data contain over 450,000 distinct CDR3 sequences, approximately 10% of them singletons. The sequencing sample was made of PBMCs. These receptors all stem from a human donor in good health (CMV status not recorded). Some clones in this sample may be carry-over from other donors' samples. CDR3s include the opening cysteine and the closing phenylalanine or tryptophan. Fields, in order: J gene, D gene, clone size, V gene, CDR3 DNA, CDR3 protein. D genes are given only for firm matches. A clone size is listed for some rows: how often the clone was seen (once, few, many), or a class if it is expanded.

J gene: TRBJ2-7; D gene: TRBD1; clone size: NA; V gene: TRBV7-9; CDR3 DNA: TGTGCCAGCAGCCACGCAGGACAGGGGATCTCCTACGAGCAGTACTTC; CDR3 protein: CASSHAGQGISYEQYF
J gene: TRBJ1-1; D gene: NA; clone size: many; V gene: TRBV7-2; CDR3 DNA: TGTGCCAGCAGCGGGAGTGGGGACCGAATGAACACTGAAGCTTTCTTT; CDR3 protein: CASSGSGDRMNTEAFF
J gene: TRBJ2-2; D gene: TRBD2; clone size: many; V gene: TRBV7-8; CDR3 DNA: TGTGCCAGCAGCTTAGGGCTGGGACTAGTCGGCGGGGAGCTGTTTTTT; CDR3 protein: CASSLGLGLVGGELFF
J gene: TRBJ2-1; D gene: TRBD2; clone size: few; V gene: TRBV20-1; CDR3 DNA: TGCAGTGCCCAGGGGCGGGAGGGCAGGCATGAGCAGTTCTTC; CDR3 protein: CSAQGREGRHEQFF
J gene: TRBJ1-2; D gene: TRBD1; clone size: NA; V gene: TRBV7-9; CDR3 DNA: TGTGCCAGCAGACTTGACAGGGGGCATTATGGCTACACCTTC; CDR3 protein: CASRLDRGHYGYTF
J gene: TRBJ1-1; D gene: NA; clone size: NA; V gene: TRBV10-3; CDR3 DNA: TGTGCCATCAGTGAGGGGGGCGCTGAAGCTTTCTTT; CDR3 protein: CAISEGGAEAFF
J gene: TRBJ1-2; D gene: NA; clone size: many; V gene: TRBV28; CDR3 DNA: TGTGCCAGCAGCACCCCCGGGGGGCGGTATGGCTACACCTTC; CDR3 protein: CASSTPGGRYGYTF
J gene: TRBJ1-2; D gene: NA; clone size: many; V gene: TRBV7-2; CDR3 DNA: TGTGCCAGCAGCCTGGGACGGCCTCTGGGCTACACCTTC; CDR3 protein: CASSLGRPLGYTF
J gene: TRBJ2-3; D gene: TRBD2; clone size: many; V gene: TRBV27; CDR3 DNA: TGTGCCAGCGCCCCATCGTACGGACTAGCGGGGTTGGATACGCAGTATTTT; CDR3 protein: CASAPSYGLAGLDTQYF
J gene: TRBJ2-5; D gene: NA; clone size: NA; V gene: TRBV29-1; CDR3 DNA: TGCAGCGTTGAAGAGGAGGGTCCCCAAGAGACCCAGTACTTC; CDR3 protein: CSVEEEGPQETQYF
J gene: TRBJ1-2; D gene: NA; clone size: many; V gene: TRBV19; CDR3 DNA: TGTGCCAGTAGAGCCGCAGGGTCCCACTATGGCTACACCTTC; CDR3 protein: CASRAAGSHYGYTF
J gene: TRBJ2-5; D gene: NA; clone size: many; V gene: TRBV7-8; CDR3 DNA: TGTGCCAGCAGCTTCCGGGACTTACAAGAGACCCAGTACTTC; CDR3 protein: CASSFRDLQETQYF
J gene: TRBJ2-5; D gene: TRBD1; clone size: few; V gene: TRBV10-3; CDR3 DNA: TGTGCCATCAGTGAGCCGGGACAGGGGGCGATCCAAGAGACCCAGTACTTC; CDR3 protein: CAISEPGQGAIQETQYF
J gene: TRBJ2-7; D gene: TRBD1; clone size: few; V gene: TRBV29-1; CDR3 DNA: TGCAGCGTAGGGGACAGGGAGTACGAGCAGTACTTC; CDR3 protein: CSVGDREYEQYF
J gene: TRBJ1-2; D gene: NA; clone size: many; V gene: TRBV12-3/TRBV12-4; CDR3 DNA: TGTGCCACCGGACAGACACCTAACTATGGCTACACCTTC; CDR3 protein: CATGQTPNYGYTF
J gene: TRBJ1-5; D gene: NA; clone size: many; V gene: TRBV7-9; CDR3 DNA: TGTGCCAGCAGAGTCACCCCAGTCCGGGACACCAATAGCAATCAGCCCCAGCATTTT; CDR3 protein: CASRVTPVRDTNSNQPQHF
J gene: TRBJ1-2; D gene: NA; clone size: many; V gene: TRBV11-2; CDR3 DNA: TGTGCCAGCAGCTTAGGTTGGACGGTAGCTAACTATGGCTACACCTTC; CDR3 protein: CASSLGWTVANYGYTF
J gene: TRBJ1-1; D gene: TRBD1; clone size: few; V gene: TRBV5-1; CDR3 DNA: TGCGCCAGCAGCTTGAGGTCGGACAGGGGCGCTGAAGCTTTCTTT; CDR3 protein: CASSLRSDRGAEAFF
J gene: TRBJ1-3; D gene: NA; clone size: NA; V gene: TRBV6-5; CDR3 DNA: TGTGCCAGCAGAAGGGACCGACGAAACACCATATATTTT; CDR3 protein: CASRRDRRNTIYF
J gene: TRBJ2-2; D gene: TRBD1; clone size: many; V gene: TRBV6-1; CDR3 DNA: TGTGCCAGCAGGCCGACAGGGACGAACACCGGGGAGCTGTTTTTT; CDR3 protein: CASRPTGTNTGELFF
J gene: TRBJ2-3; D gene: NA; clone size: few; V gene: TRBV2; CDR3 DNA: TGTGCCAGCAGCTTCACCGCGGATACGCAGTATTTT; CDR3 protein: CASSFTADTQYF
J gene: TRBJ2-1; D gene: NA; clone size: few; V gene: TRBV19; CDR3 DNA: TGTGCCAGTACGCTCAATGAGCAGTTCTTC; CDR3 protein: CASTLNEQFF
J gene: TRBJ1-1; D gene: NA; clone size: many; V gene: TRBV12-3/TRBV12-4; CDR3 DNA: TGTGCCAGCAGTTTACGGCAGCTGAACACTGAAGCTTTCTTT; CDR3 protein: CASSLRQLNTEAFF
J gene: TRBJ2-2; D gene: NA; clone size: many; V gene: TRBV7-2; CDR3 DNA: TGTGCCAGCACCCTCCCCCCCGGGGAGCTGTTTTTT; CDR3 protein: CASTLPPGELFF
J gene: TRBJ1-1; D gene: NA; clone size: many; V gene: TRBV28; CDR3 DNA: TGTGCCAGCAGCCTGTTGAACACTGAAGCTTTCTTT; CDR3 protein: CASSLLNTEAFF
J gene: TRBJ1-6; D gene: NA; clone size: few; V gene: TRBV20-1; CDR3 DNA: TGCAGTGCTAGGGGACAACCAAATTCACCCCTCCACTTT; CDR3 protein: CSARGQPNSPLHF
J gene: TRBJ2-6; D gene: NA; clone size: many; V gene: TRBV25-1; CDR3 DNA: TGTGCCAGCAGTGTGGGGACTGGGGCCAACGTCCTGACTTTC; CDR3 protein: CASSVGTGANVLTF
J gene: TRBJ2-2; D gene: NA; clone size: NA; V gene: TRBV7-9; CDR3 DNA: TGTGCCAGCAGCGGCGTCGGGGAGCTGTTTTTT; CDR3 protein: CASSGVGELFF
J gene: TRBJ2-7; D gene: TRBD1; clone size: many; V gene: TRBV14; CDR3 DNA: TGTGCCAGCAGTTCGACAGGGGGCCACAAATCCTACGAGCAGTACTTC; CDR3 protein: CASSSTGGHKSYEQYF
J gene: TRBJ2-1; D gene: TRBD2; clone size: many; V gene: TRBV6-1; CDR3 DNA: TGTGCCAGCACCCCACGACTAGCGGGAAGCGGTGAGCAGTTCTTC; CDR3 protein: CASTPRLAGSGEQFF
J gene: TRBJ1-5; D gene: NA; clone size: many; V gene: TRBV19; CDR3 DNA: TGTGCCAGTACCCCGGCCGGGGTTAGCAATCAGCCCCAGCATTTT; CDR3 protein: CASTPAGVSNQPQHF
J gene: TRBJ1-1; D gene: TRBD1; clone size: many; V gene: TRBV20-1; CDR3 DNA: TGCAGTGCTACCCAGGGGGCGAGCACTGAAGCTTTCTTT; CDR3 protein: CSATQGASTEAFF
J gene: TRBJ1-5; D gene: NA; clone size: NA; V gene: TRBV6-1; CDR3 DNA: TGTGCCACCGCCGGACTCTATAGCAATCAGCCCCAGCATTTT; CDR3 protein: CATAGLYSNQPQHF
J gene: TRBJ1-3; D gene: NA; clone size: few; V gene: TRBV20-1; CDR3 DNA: TGCAGTGCCCGAAGGGTGGGGGGGGGAAACACCATATATTTT; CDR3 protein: CSARRVGGGNTIYF
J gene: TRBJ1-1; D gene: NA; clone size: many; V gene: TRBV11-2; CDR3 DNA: TGTGCCAGCAGCTTAGCGAGGAGACGGGAGAACACTGAAGCTTTCTTT; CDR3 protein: CASSLARRRENTEAFF
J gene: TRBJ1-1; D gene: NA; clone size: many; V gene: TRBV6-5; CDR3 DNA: TGTGCCAGCAGTTACTCAGGGGTGGACACTGAAGCTTTCTTT; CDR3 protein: CASSYSGVDTEAFF
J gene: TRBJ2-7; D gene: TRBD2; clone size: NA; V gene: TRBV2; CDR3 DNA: TGTGCCAGCAGTGATTGGGGACTAGCTTCAGCCTACGAGCAGTACTTC; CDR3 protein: CASSDWGLASAYEQYF